Listed below are T cell receptor beta chains from one sample, sequenced in a study of PD-L1 blockade in urothelial cancer. Clones were sequenced by immunoSEQ multiplex PCR, and TCRdb holds only the in-frame ones, with some missing. The sample contains about 63,000 clones, roughly 80% of which appear only once. The specimen was PBMCs, collected around atezolizumab (anti-PD-L1) treatment. Source of these receptors: a man in his 70s with urothelial cancer. Each CDR3 is given with its conserved first and last residue. Each record gives: clone size, J gene, D gene, V gene, CDR3 protein, CDR3 DNA. D genes are given only for firm matches. The size of a clone is reported for some rows only, either as once, few or many, or as a class for expanded clones.

clone size: .; J gene: TRBJ2-7; D gene: .; V gene: TRBV2; CDR3 protein: CASNTEQLSYEQYF; CDR3 DNA: TGTGCCAGCAATACTGAACAGCTCTCCTACGAGCAGTACTTC
clone size: .; J gene: TRBJ2-1; D gene: .; V gene: TRBV11-3; CDR3 protein: CASSLTTNEQFF; CDR3 DNA: TGTGCCAGCAGCTTAACGACAAATGAGCAGTTCTTC
clone size: .; J gene: TRBJ1-2; D gene: .; V gene: TRBV6-5; CDR3 protein: CACSKAGNYGYTF; CDR3 DNA: TGTGCCTGCTCAAAGGCAGGGAACTATGGCTACACCTTC
clone size: .; J gene: TRBJ1-2; D gene: .; V gene: TRBV11-2; CDR3 protein: CASSLDRGSYGYTF; CDR3 DNA: TGTGCCAGCAGCTTAGATAGGGGGTCCTATGGCTACACCTTC
clone size: few; J gene: TRBJ1-3; D gene: .; V gene: TRBV2; CDR3 protein: CASSEQGGYGNTIYF; CDR3 DNA: TGTGCCAGCAGTGAACAGGGAGGGTACGGAAACACCATATATTTT
clone size: .; J gene: TRBJ1-2; D gene: TRBD1; V gene: TRBV5-4; CDR3 protein: CASRPGQFYGYTF; CDR3 DNA: TGTGCCAGCAGACCGGGACAGTTCTATGGCTACACCTTC
clone size: .; J gene: TRBJ2-1; D gene: TRBD2; V gene: TRBV29-1; CDR3 protein: CSVRGGPGEQFF; CDR3 DNA: TGCAGCGTCCGGGGGGGGCCTGGTGAGCAGTTCTTC
clone size: .; J gene: TRBJ1-3; D gene: .; V gene: TRBV4-1; CDR3 protein: CASSPGLVSGNTIYF; CDR3 DNA: TGCGCCAGCAGCCCCGGACTTGTCTCTGGAAACACCATATATTTT
clone size: .; J gene: TRBJ1-5; D gene: .; V gene: TRBV30; CDR3 protein: CAWSAQGSGVAETSNQPQHF; CDR3 DNA: TGTGCCTGGAGTGCCCAGGGGTCAGGGGTCGCCGAAACTAGCAATCAGCCCCAGCATTTT
clone size: .; J gene: TRBJ1-4; D gene: .; V gene: TRBV2; CDR3 protein: CASQEGGGGEKLFF; CDR3 DNA: TGTGCCAGCCAAGAAGGAGGTGGCGGTGAAAAACTGTTTTTT
clone size: once; J gene: TRBJ1-1; D gene: .; V gene: TRBV30; CDR3 protein: CAWTQGRDTEAFF; CDR3 DNA: TGTGCCTGGACCCAGGGGAGGGACACTGAAGCTTTCTTT
clone size: .; J gene: TRBJ1-6; D gene: .; V gene: TRBV30; CDR3 protein: CAWRKDSSSPLHF; CDR3 DNA: TGTGCCTGGAGGAAGGACAGCTCTTCACCCCTCCACTTT
clone size: .; J gene: TRBJ2-7; D gene: .; V gene: TRBV19; CDR3 protein: CASSIDWRVGYEQYF; CDR3 DNA: TGTGCCAGTAGTATAGATTGGCGGGTGGGCTACGAGCAGTACTTC
clone size: many; J gene: TRBJ2-5; D gene: .; V gene: TRBV23-1; CDR3 protein: CASSQSAPRSVGETQYF; CDR3 DNA: TGCGCCAGCAGTCAATCCGCCCCCAGGTCAGTAGGAGAGACCCAGTACTTC
clone size: .; J gene: TRBJ1-4; D gene: .; V gene: TRBV6-5; CDR3 protein: CASSYRGSGEKLFF; CDR3 DNA: TGTGCCAGCAGTTACCGGGGGTCGGGGGAAAAACTGTTTTTT
clone size: .; J gene: TRBJ2-2; D gene: TRBD2; V gene: TRBV2; CDR3 protein: CASSRSGANTGELFF; CDR3 DNA: TGTGCCAGCAGTCGAAGCGGGGCAAACACCGGGGAGCTGTTTTTT
clone size: .; J gene: TRBJ1-1; D gene: TRBD1; V gene: TRBV28; CDR3 protein: CASSLSTGGNTEAFF; CDR3 DNA: TGTGCCAGCAGTCTCTCGACAGGGGGCAACACTGAAGCTTTCTTT
clone size: .; J gene: TRBJ2-7; D gene: .; V gene: TRBV7-8; CDR3 protein: CASSFAEEQYF; CDR3 DNA: TGTGCCAGCAGCTTCGCGGAGGAGCAGTACTTC
clone size: .; J gene: TRBJ1-2; D gene: .; V gene: TRBV4-1; CDR3 protein: CASSKETGSDVYGYTF; CDR3 DNA: TGCGCCAGCAGTAAAGAAACGGGATCCGACGTCTATGGCTACACCTTC
clone size: .; J gene: TRBJ2-3; D gene: TRBD1; V gene: TRBV4-3; CDR3 protein: CASSQGTGADTQYF; CDR3 DNA: TGCGCCAGCAGCCAAGGGACAGGGGCAGATACGCAGTATTTT
clone size: .; J gene: TRBJ2-1; D gene: TRBD2; V gene: TRBV27; CDR3 protein: CASSRSGSGGVDEQFF; CDR3 DNA: TGTGCCAGCAGTCGGTCGGGGAGCGGGGGTGTCGATGAGCAGTTCTTC
clone size: .; J gene: TRBJ1-3; D gene: .; V gene: TRBV7-2; CDR3 protein: CASSPELESSGNTIYF; CDR3 DNA: TGTGCCAGCAGCCCCGAGTTGGAGAGCTCTGGAAACACCATATATTTT
clone size: .; J gene: TRBJ1-4; D gene: .; V gene: TRBV30; CDR3 protein: CAWTTQNEKLFF; CDR3 DNA: TGTGCCTGGACCACGCAGAATGAAAAACTGTTTTTT
clone size: .; J gene: TRBJ1-5; D gene: .; V gene: TRBV12-5; CDR3 protein: CASGLVQGAGNQPQHF; CDR3 DNA: TGTGCTAGTGGTTTGGTACAAGGGGCCGGCAATCAGCCCCAGCATTTT
clone size: .; J gene: TRBJ2-7; D gene: .; V gene: TRBV5-1; CDR3 protein: CASSLEAGPSYEQYF; CDR3 DNA: TGCGCCAGCAGCTTGGAGGCGGGCCCCTCCTACGAGCAGTACTTC
clone size: .; J gene: TRBJ1-2; D gene: TRBD1; V gene: TRBV2; CDR3 protein: CASSEALPFGTGQIYGYTF; CDR3 DNA: TGTGCCAGCAGTGAAGCGCTTCCGTTCGGGACAGGTCAAATCTATGGCTACACCTTC
clone size: once; J gene: TRBJ2-7; D gene: .; V gene: TRBV5-1; CDR3 protein: CASSLAWGVGYEQYF; CDR3 DNA: TGCGCCAGCAGCTTGGCCTGGGGGGTTGGGTACGAGCAGTACTTC
clone size: .; J gene: TRBJ1-2; D gene: .; V gene: TRBV5-1; CDR3 protein: CASSLDQGTYGYTF; CDR3 DNA: TGCGCCAGCAGCTTGGATCAGGGGACCTATGGCTACACCTTC
clone size: .; J gene: TRBJ1-1; D gene: .; V gene: TRBV7-2; CDR3 protein: CASSLGGGMNTEAFF; CDR3 DNA: TGTGCCAGCAGCTTAGGCGGGGGTATGAACACTGAAGCTTTCTTT
clone size: .; J gene: TRBJ1-2; D gene: .; V gene: TRBV19; CDR3 protein: CASTQRAQAYGYTF; CDR3 DNA: TGTGCCAGTACTCAGCGGGCCCAGGCCTATGGCTACACCTTC
clone size: .; J gene: TRBJ2-5; D gene: .; V gene: TRBV10-2; CDR3 protein: CASSEGPRKETQYF; CDR3 DNA: TGCGCCAGCAGTGAGGGCCCGCGGAAAGAGACCCAGTACTTC
clone size: .; J gene: TRBJ2-5; D gene: TRBD2; V gene: TRBV2; CDR3 protein: CASSGLAETQYF; CDR3 DNA: TGTGCCAGCAGCGGACTAGCGGAGACCCAGTACTTC
clone size: .; J gene: TRBJ1-1; D gene: .; V gene: TRBV10-3; CDR3 protein: CAIRQPNTEAFF; CDR3 DNA: TGTGCCATCAGACAGCCGAACACTGAAGCTTTCTTT
clone size: few; J gene: TRBJ1-1; D gene: TRBD1; V gene: TRBV6-6; CDR3 protein: CASSYGTGNEAFF; CDR3 DNA: TGTGCCAGCAGTTACGGGACAGGGAATGAAGCTTTCTTT
clone size: .; J gene: TRBJ2-5; D gene: TRBD2; V gene: TRBV7-8; CDR3 protein: CASSLFLAGVQETQYF; CDR3 DNA: TGTGCCAGCAGCTTATTTCTAGCGGGAGTGCAAGAGACCCAGTACTTC
clone size: once; J gene: TRBJ2-5; D gene: TRBD1; V gene: TRBV19; CDR3 protein: CASSINHGQGKETQYF; CDR3 DNA: TGTGCCAGTAGTATCAATCATGGACAGGGTAAAGAGACCCAGTACTTC
clone size: .; J gene: TRBJ2-5; D gene: TRBD2; V gene: TRBV7-6; CDR3 protein: CASSLDPPLAGRETQYF; CDR3 DNA: TGTGCCAGCAGCTTAGATCCCCCACTAGCGGGGAGAGAGACCCAGTACTTC
clone size: .; J gene: TRBJ2-3; D gene: TRBD2; V gene: TRBV2; CDR3 protein: CASSGSTSGGALADTQYF; CDR3 DNA: TGTGCCAGCAGTGGATCGACTAGCGGGGGGGCACTCGCAGATACGCAGTATTTT
clone size: .; J gene: TRBJ2-1; D gene: .; V gene: TRBV18; CDR3 protein: CASSPSFGLVNEQFF; CDR3 DNA: TGTGCCAGCTCACCATCATTTGGACTTGTCAATGAGCAGTTCTTC
clone size: .; J gene: TRBJ2-1; D gene: TRBD1; V gene: TRBV5-1; CDR3 protein: CASSETGQPYNEQFF; CDR3 DNA: TGCGCCAGCAGCGAAACGGGACAGCCCTACAATGAGCAGTTCTTC
clone size: .; J gene: TRBJ1-1; D gene: .; V gene: TRBV28; CDR3 protein: CASSSLQGFSDTEAFF; CDR3 DNA: TGTGCCAGCAGTTCTCTGCAAGGGTTTAGCGACACTGAAGCTTTCTTT
clone size: .; J gene: TRBJ2-3; D gene: TRBD2; V gene: TRBV6-5; CDR3 protein: CASSYKPSGGTDTQYF; CDR3 DNA: TGTGCCAGCAGTTACAAACCTAGCGGGGGCACAGATACGCAGTATTTT
clone size: .; J gene: TRBJ2-3; D gene: .; V gene: TRBV19; CDR3 protein: CASSILGADTQYF; CDR3 DNA: TGTGCCAGTAGTATACTCGGAGCAGATACGCAGTATTTT
clone size: .; J gene: TRBJ2-2; D gene: .; V gene: TRBV4-1; CDR3 protein: CASSLNEGAGELFF; CDR3 DNA: TGCGCCAGCAGCCTTAATGAGGGTGCCGGGGAGCTGTTTTTT
clone size: .; J gene: TRBJ1-1; D gene: TRBD1; V gene: TRBV30; CDR3 protein: CAWIKPGQVWAFF; CDR3 DNA: TGTGCCTGGATAAAACCCGGACAGGTGTGGGCTTTCTTT
clone size: .; J gene: TRBJ2-3; D gene: .; V gene: TRBV5-1; CDR3 protein: CASSPPTGGDTQYF; CDR3 DNA: TGCGCCAGCAGCCCACCGACAGGTGGAGATACGCAGTATTTT
clone size: .; J gene: TRBJ2-1; D gene: TRBD1; V gene: TRBV7-3; CDR3 protein: CASGTGTGANNEQFF; CDR3 DNA: TGTGCCAGCGGGACCGGGACAGGGGCAAACAATGAGCAGTTCTTC
clone size: .; J gene: TRBJ2-2; D gene: TRBD2; V gene: TRBV7-2; CDR3 protein: CASRPRLAGGELFF; CDR3 DNA: TGTGCCAGCAGACCCCGACTAGCGGGAGGGGAGCTGTTTTTT